A selection of T cell receptor beta chains follows, all from one sample in a study of T cell responses to AZD1222 COVID-19 vaccine. Generated by immunoSEQ multiplex PCR, the TCRdb table keeps only in-frame clones and is missing some. Among 160,000 or so clones, 88% were seen once, and the ten largest hold 4.3%. The sample was peripheral blood, taken 28 days after the second AZD1222 dose. These receptors originate from an adult who received the AZD1222 COVID-19 vaccine. The CDR3 runs from the conserved cysteine through the conserved F or W. The D gene is left open where the match is weak. Part of the rows lack a size; the others show once, few, many or a class for expanded clones.

j_gene | d_gene | v_gene | abundance | CDR3aa | CDR3nt
TRBJ1-3 | NA | TRBV24-1 | NA | CATDLYYQAVNSGNTIYF | TGTGCCACCGATTTATATTATCAGGCGGTCAACTCTGGAAACACCATATATTTT
TRBJ1-5 | NA | TRBV6-5 | NA | CASSQQIGGNQPQHF | TGTGCCAGCAGCCAACAGATCGGGGGCAATCAGCCCCAGCATTTT
TRBJ1-1 | NA | TRBV6-2/TRBV6-3 | NA | CASSYVPTELNTEAFF | TGTGCCAGCAGTTACGTACCGACAGAGCTGAACACTGAAGCTTTCTTT
TRBJ1-1 | NA | TRBV6-5 | NA | CASSYRTENTEAFF | TGTGCCAGCAGTTACAGGACGGAGAACACTGAAGCTTTCTTT
TRBJ1-3 | NA | TRBV5-5 | NA | CASSRDTNSGNTIYF | TGTGCCAGCAGCAGGGACACGAACTCTGGAAACACCATATATTTT
TRBJ1-2 | TRBD1 | TRBV14 | NA | CASSQVTATGYGYTF | TGTGCCAGCAGCCAAGTAACCGCGACAGGGTATGGCTACACCTTC
TRBJ2-3 | NA | TRBV7-2 | few | CASSFSGTGMSDTQYF | TGTGCCAGCAGCTTTAGCGGGACAGGGATGTCAGATACGCAGTATTTT
TRBJ1-6 | NA | TRBV3-1/TRBV3-2 | NA | CASSQPGPNSPLHF | TGTGCCAGCAGCCAACCGGGACCCAATTCACCCCTCCACTTT
TRBJ1-5 | NA | TRBV12-3/TRBV12-4 | NA | CASGQFNQPQHF | TGTGCCAGCGGACAGTTTAATCAGCCCCAGCATTTT
TRBJ1-2 | NA | TRBV30 | NA | CAWSVRDGIRF | TGTGCCTGGAGTGTAAGGGACGGAATACGCTTC
TRBJ1-2 | NA | TRBV4-2 | NA | CASSQETANYGYTF | TGTGCCAGCAGCCAAGAGACAGCAAACTATGGCTACACCTTC
TRBJ1-1 | NA | TRBV7-9 | NA | CASSLISGGVEAFF | TGTGCCAGCAGCTTGATATCTGGAGGCGTTGAAGCTTTCTTT
TRBJ1-2 | NA | TRBV3-1/TRBV3-2 | NA | CASSQLNSRTGYTF | TGTGCCAGCAGCCAATTGAACAGCCGGACTGGCTACACCTTC
TRBJ2-3 | NA | TRBV4-3 | NA | CASSQDFGGFGTDTQYF | TGCGCCAGCAGCCAAGACTTCGGGGGCTTTGGGACAGATACGCAGTATTTT
TRBJ2-3 | TRBD2 | TRBV5-1 | NA | CASSSGLATQYF | TGCGCCAGCAGCTCGGGACTAGCAACGCAGTATTTT
TRBJ2-1 | NA | TRBV14 | once | CASSHNRVSSYNEQFF | TGTGCCAGCAGCCACAACAGGGTGAGCTCCTACAATGAGCAGTTCTTC
TRBJ2-1 | NA | TRBV5-6 | NA | CASSLGGSDNEQFF | TGTGCCAGCAGCTTGGGGGGTTCGGACAATGAGCAGTTCTTC